One and the same sample provided the 29 T cell receptor beta chains below, sequenced in a study of STAT5B mutations in CD4+ large granular lymphocyte leukemia. Sequencing used immunoSEQ multiplex PCR; TCRdb keeps in-frame clones, though not all of them. In the table there are around 30,000 clones, over 80% of which are singletons. Sequenced material: CD4+ T cells from blood buffy coats. The receptor set was obtained from a human donor in good health.

This chain connects TRBV5-1 to TRBJ1-2, with D uncertain. Looked up from germline, CDR1 is SGHRS and CDR2 is YFSETQ. The CDR3 extends over 13 amino acids. The ends were cut back, 0 bases at V and 2 bases at J, with 5 bases in the middle. The CDR3 spells CASSLEPNYGYTF. The CDR3 DNA follows: TGCGCCAGCAGCTTGGAGCCCAACTATGGCTACACCTTC.

This chain links TRBV6-5 with TRBJ1-2, with D possibly TRBD1 on 6 matching bases. The CDR3 loop spans 14 amino acids. The V end lost 2 bases, the J end lost 0 bases, and 7 bases lay between the germline ends. In germline, CDR1 is MNHEY, CDR2 SVGAGI. The CDR3 reads CASSYRTANYGYTF. In DNA, the CDR3 is TGTGCCAGCAGTTACAGGACAGCTAACTATGGCTACACCTTC.

As to this clone: This CDR3 is also generated by other DNA sequences in the sample. The chain recombines TRBV27 with TRBJ2-7; D not certain. This CDR3 is built from 15 residues. V gave up 6 bases and J gave up 6 bases, with 21 bases separating them. The V gene's germline CDR1 is MNHEY and CDR2 SMNVEV (reference sequence). The CDR3 DNA sequence: TGTGCCAGCAGCGACGAACCGGGCCCGCCCGGCGAGCAGTACTTC. It yields the protein CASSDEPGPPGEQYF.

V gene TRBV2 combines with J gene TRBJ2-3; 8 nucleotides match TRBD2. Per the germline V gene, CDR1 is SNHLY and CDR2 is FYNNEI. J was trimmed by 4 bases and V by 8 bases; bases with no gene match: 14. The CDR3 runs 16 residues. CDR3 in DNA: TGTGCCAGCCGGGCCGGGGGTGCGGGAGGTCCAGATACGCAGTATTTT. Its protein product is CASRAGGAGGPDTQYF.

The chain is built from TRBV9 and TRBJ1-4; D remains unclear. Germline CDR1 is SGDLS and CDR2 is YYNGEE. The CDR3 is made up of 15 amino acids. The ends were cut back, 0 bases at V and 6 bases at J, with 12 bases in the middle. CDR3 nucleotides: TGTGCCAGCAGCGTAGGAGAGGACGACCATGAAAAACTGTTTTTT. This gives the protein CASSVGEDDHEKLFF.

The chain is built from TRBV29-1 and TRBJ2-7; D possibly corresponds to TRBD2 (6 bases). The germline gives CDR1 SQVTM, CDR2 ANQGSEA. The CDR3 is 12 residues long. V lost 4 bases and J lost 1, with 8 bases in between. CDR3 sequence: CSVVRESYEQYF. In DNA, the CDR3 is TGCAGCGTTGTCCGGGAGTCCTACGAGCAGTACTTC.

This chain uses TRBV6-6 with TRBJ1-3; tentatively, D is TRBD1 (5 bases). V was cut by 6 bases and J by 7 bases, with 19 bases left in between. The CDR3 consists of 15 residues. Germline V gives CDR1 MNHNY, CDR2 SVGAGI (reference sequence). CDR3 protein: CASRSRGLTDNTIYF. The CDR3 nucleotides read TGTGCCAGCAGGTCACGGGGCCTTACTGATAACACCATATATTTT.

The rearrangement joins TRBV5-4 to TRBJ1-1; D remains ambiguous. The CDR3 totals 12 residues. CDR1 and CDR2 from the germline V gene are SGHNT and YYREEE (reference sequence). Trimming took 2 bases from V and 4 from J, leaving 6 bases between them. CDR3 region: CASSLGLTEAFF. The CDR3 DNA sequence: TGTGCCAGCAGCTTAGGGCTCACTGAAGCTTTCTTT.

V usage is TRBV6-5 and J usage is TRBJ1-6; 9 nucleotides align to TRBD1. CDR1 and CDR2 (germline): MNHEY, SVGAGI. Trimming took 7 bases from V and 10 from J; bases not matched to a gene: 5. CDR3 length: 13 residues. As DNA, the CDR3 is TGTGCCAGCAAGCGGGACAGGGTATCACCCCTCCACTTT. Translating gives CASKRDRVSPLHF.

The chain links TRBV4-3 to TRBJ1-6; 7 nucleotides align to TRBD1. J lost 5 bases, V lost 1 base, and 8 bases had no gene match. The CDR3 is made up of 17 amino acids. Germline V lookup: CDR1 LGHNA, CDR2 YSLEER. CDR3 region: CASSQVGTEADNSPLHF. CDR3 coding DNA: TGCGCCAGCAGCCAAGTAGGGACAGAAGCCGATAATTCACCCCTCCACTTT.

The V and J genes are TRBV29-1 and TRBJ2-3, with D tentatively TRBD1 or TRBD2 (6 bases each). The CDR3 runs 11 residues. Germline V gives CDR1 SQVTM, CDR2 ANQGSEA. Between the trimmed V and J ends, which lost 8 bases and 8 bases, there was a span of 14 bases. CDR3 in DNA: TGCAGCACCAAGGGGGGTCGTACGCAGTATTTT. Translation: CSTKGGRTQYF.

CDR3 region: CASSKAPDRVNGYTF. CDR3 bases: TGTGCCAGTAGTAAGGCCCCGGACAGGGTGAATGGCTACACCTTC. This chain links TRBV19 with TRBJ1-2; 8 bases are shared with TRBD1. After removal of 4 bases from V and 6 bases from J, the junction contained 10 bases not matched to a gene. CDR1 is LNHDA, CDR2 SQIVND, per germline (reference sequence). CDR3 size: 15 residues.

The CDR3 region has the DNA TGCAGCGTTGAAGATTCGACTAGCGGGATTAACAATGAGCAGTTCTTC. It yields the protein CSVEDSTSGINNEQFF. This chain uses TRBV29-1 with TRBJ2-1; 11 bases align to TRBD2. With V trimmed by 0 bases and J by 5 bases, 6 bases remained unmatched. The CDR3 loop spans 16 amino acids. Per the germline V gene, CDR1 is SQVTM and CDR2 is ANQGSEA.

This chain joins TRBV6-6 and TRBJ1-1; no reliable D call. V gave up 3 bases and J gave up 6 bases, with 17 bases separating them. The CDR3 totals 15 residues. Germline CDR1 and CDR2: MNHNY and SVGAGI (reference sequence). The CDR3 sequence is CASSYPESPTAEAFF. DNA of the CDR3: TGTGCCAGCAGTTATCCCGAATCCCCTACCGCTGAAGCTTTCTTT.

This clone has only a few counts. The V gene is TRBV7-6, the J gene TRBJ1-1, with D perhaps matching TRBD1 (5 bases). Trimming shortened V by 2 bases and J by 6 bases, and 10 bases separated the two germline ends. The CDR3 loop spans 13 amino acids. The germline V gene encodes CDR1 SGHVS and CDR2 FNYEAQ. CDR3 sequence: CASSLTMGAEAFF. The CDR3 nucleotides are TGTGCCAGCAGCTTAACGATGGGGGCTGAAGCTTTCTTT.

This chain connects TRBV5-1 to TRBJ1-4; D remains unclear. V lost 2 bases and J lost 5, with 13 bases in between. Germline V lookup: CDR1 SGHRS, CDR2 YFSETQ. The CDR3 covers 15 residues. CDR3 in DNA: TGCGCCAGCAGCTTAAACGGCGGCGCGAATGAAAAACTGTTTTTT. This translates into CASSLNGGANEKLFF.

The CDR3 DNA is TGTGCCAGCAGTTGGGGGAGCCAAGAGACCCAGTACTTC. Its protein is CASSWGSQETQYF. This chain links TRBV27 with TRBJ2-5; D is possibly TRBD1 or TRBD2 (5 bases each). This CDR3 has 13 residues. Trimming removed 4 bases from V and 1 base from J, with 7 bases in between. Germline-derived CDR1 and CDR2 are MNHEY and SMNVEV (reference sequence).

This clone has just a few counts. This rearrangement joins TRBV28 to TRBJ2-7; perhaps TRBD2 as D (5 bases). Looked up from germline, CDR1 is MDHEN and CDR2 is SYDVKM. The V and J ends lost 6 bases and 3 bases respectively, with 15 bases between them. This CDR3 is built from 14 residues. This chain's CDR3 is CASSSPSGNYEQYF. The CDR3 bases are TGTGCCAGCAGCAGCCCCTCGGGGAACTACGAGCAGTACTTC.

The chain employs TRBV20-1 and TRBJ1-2, with D perhaps matching TRBD1 (6 bases). The CDR3 consists of 11 residues. The germline gives CDR1 DFQATT, CDR2 SNEGSKA (reference sequence). The ends were cut back, 2 bases at V and 14 bases at J, with 15 bases in the middle. The CDR3 coding sequence is TGCAGTGCTAGACCCGGACAGCTTCTAACCTTC. Translation: CSARPGQLLTF.

The chain uses TRBV29-1 and TRBJ1-4; D may be TRBD1 (6 bases). The CDR3 is 13 residues long. Germline V gives CDR1 SQVTM, CDR2 ANQGSEA. Trimming left V 6 bases short and J 4 bases short, with 12 bases between. The DNA of the CDR3 is TGCAGCGTCGCTCAGGGGTTTAATGAAAAACTGTTTTTT. This sequence encodes CSVAQGFNEKLFF.

This chain joins TRBV2 and TRBJ2-7; tentatively, D is TRBD1 (5 bases). The germline CDR1 and CDR2 sequences are SNHLY and FYNNEI. V was pared by 7 bases and J by 6 bases, with 16 bases between. The CDR3 length is 13 residues. The CDR3 loop is CASTLTAVSEQYF. In nucleotides, the CDR3 is TGTGCCAGCACTTTGACAGCTGTCTCCGAGCAGTACTTC. The full variable domain, in which reference TRBV2 and TRBJ2-7 provide the parts outside the CDR3, is EPEVTQTPSHQVTQMGQEVILRCVPISNHLYFYWYRQILGQKVEFLVSFYNNEISEKSEIFDDQFSVERPDGSNFTLKIRSTKLEDSAMYFCASTLTAVSEQYFGPGTRLTVT.

CDR3 sequence reads: CASSPPGQVIEQYF. Written as DNA, the CDR3 is TGTGCCAGCTCACCACCGGGACAGGTGATCGAGCAGTACTTC. This chain links TRBV18 with TRBJ2-7; 8 bases are shared with TRBD1. V gave up 0 bases and J gave up 6 bases; unmatched junction bases: 4. CDR3 size: 14 residues. Germline V CDR1 and CDR2: KGHSH, LQKENI.

This chain connects TRBV30 to TRBJ2-1, with D possibly TRBD1 on 6 matching bases. The V gene lost 7 bases and the J gene lost 9 bases, with 22 bases spanning the gap. The germline CDR1 and CDR2 sequences are GTSNPN and SVGIG (reference sequence). There are 14 residues in the CDR3. CDR3 coding DNA: TGTGCCTCCAGGGGAACGGGAAAGGGTGGTGAGCAGTTCTTC. Protein: CASRGTGKGGEQFF.

This clone was detected once. This rearrangement joins TRBV28 to TRBJ2-7; 8 bases map to TRBD2. The CDR3 is 15 amino acids. Per the germline V gene, CDR1 is MDHEN and CDR2 is SYDVKM. Trimming at V came to 4 bases and at J to 2 bases, leaving 7 bases not matched to a gene. CDR3 protein: CASSSGAGGTYEQYF. DNA for the CDR3: TGTGCCAGCAGTTCCGGGGCGGGAGGTACCTACGAGCAGTACTTC.

This clone was found once. This rearrangement joins TRBV21-1 to TRBJ1-3. TRBV21-1 is listed as a pseudogene. This CDR3 is built from 16 residues. CDR3 loop: CASSHSISNSGNTIYF. DNA of the CDR3: TGTGCCAGCAGCCATAGCATAAGTAATTCGGGAAACACCATATATTTT.

The chain carries TRBV7-6 and TRBJ1-1, with D possibly being TRBD1 (6 bases). Trimming pared 1 base from V and 3 bases from J, leaving 12 bases between. Germline-derived CDR1 and CDR2 are SGHVS and FNYEAQ. The CDR3 is 15 amino acids. The chain's CDR3 is CASSLGRGRHTEAFF. As DNA, the CDR3 is TGTGCCAGCAGCTTAGGCAGGGGAAGGCACACTGAAGCTTTCTTT.

This chain connects TRBV18 to TRBJ1-1; no reliable D call. This CDR3 is 13 amino acids long. Between the trimmed V and J ends, which lost 8 bases and 2 bases, there was a span of 12 bases. Germline V gene data show CDR1 as KGHSH and CDR2 as LQKENI. CDR3 loop: CASTLVENTEAFF. The CDR3 DNA is TGTGCCAGCACCTTAGTGGAAAACACTGAAGCTTTCTTT.

The chain has TRBV5-5 and TRBJ1-5, with D possibly TRBD1 on 5 matching bases. V was trimmed by 4 bases and J by 2 bases, leaving 10 bases between them. Germline values: CDR1 SGHKS, CDR2 YYEKEE (reference sequence). This CDR3 spans 14 amino acids. The CDR3 DNA follows: TGTGCCAGCAGCCGGGACGCGGGCAATCAGCCCCAGCATTTT. Translated, it gives CASSRDAGNQPQHF.

DNA for the CDR3: TGTGCCAGCAGCTCACCCCCAGTCAGGGTGAAGGTCTACGAGCAGTACTTC. Translation: CASSSPPVRVKVYEQYF. This sequence joins TRBV7-8 and TRBJ2-7; D is possibly TRBD1 (5 bases). The CDR3 sequence is 17 residues long. Trimming pared 4 bases from V and 3 bases from J, leaving 22 bases between. Germline assignment: CDR1 SGHVS and CDR2 FQNEAQ.